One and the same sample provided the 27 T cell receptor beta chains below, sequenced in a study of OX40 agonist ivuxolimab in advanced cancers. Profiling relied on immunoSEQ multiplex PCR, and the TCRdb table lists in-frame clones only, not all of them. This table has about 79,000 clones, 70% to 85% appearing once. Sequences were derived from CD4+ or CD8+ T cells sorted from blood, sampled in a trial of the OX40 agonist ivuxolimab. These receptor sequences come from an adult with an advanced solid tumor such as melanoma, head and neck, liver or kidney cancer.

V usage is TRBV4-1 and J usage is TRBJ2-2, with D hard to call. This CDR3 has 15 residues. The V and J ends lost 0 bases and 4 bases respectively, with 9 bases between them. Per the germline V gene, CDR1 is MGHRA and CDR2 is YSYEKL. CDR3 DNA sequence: TGCGCCAGCAGCCAAGAGAGTAGGACCACCGGGGAGCTGTTTTTT. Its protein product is CASSQESRTTGELFF.

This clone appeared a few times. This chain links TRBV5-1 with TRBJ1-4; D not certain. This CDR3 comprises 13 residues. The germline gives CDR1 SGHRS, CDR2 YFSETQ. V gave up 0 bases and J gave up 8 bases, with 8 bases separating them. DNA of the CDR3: TGCGCCAGCAGCTTGGAAGATGGGGAAAAACTGTTTTTT. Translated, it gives CASSLEDGEKLFF.

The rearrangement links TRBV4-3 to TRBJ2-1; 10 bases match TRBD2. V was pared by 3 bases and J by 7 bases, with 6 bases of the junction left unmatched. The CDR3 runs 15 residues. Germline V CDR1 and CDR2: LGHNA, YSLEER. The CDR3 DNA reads TGCGCCAGCAGCCACCCGGGACTAGCGCGGAATGAGCAGTTCTTC. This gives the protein CASSHPGLARNEQFF.

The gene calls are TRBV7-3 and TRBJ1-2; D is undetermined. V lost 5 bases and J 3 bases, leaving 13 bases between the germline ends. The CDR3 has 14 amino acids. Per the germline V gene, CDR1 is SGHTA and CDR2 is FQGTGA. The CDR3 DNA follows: TGTGCCAGCAGCCCCGGATCAGGAGACTATGGCTACACCTTC. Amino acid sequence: CASSPGSGDYGYTF.

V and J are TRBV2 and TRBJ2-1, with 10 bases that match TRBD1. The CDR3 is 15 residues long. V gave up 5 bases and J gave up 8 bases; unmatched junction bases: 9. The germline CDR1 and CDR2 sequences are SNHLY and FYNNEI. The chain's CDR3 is CASSSGTGAVDEQFF. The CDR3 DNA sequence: TGTGCCAGCAGTTCTGGGACAGGGGCGGTCGATGAGCAGTTCTTC.

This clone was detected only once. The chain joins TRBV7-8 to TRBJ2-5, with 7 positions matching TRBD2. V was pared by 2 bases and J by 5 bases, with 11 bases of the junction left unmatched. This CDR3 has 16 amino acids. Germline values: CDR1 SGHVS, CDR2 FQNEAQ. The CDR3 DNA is TGTGCCAGCAGCTTACGGGCTAGTCGGGAGGATGAGACCCAGTACTTC. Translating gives CASSLRASREDETQYF.

The CDR3 sequence: CASSLSVSGANVLTF. The CDR3 nucleotides are TGCGCCAGCAGCTTGAGCGTCTCTGGGGCCAACGTCCTGACTTTC. The chain employs TRBV5-1 and TRBJ2-6, with D unclear. Trimming removed 1 base from V and 0 bases from J, with 5 bases in between. Germline CDR1 is SGHRS and CDR2 is YFSETQ. The CDR3 length is 15 residues.

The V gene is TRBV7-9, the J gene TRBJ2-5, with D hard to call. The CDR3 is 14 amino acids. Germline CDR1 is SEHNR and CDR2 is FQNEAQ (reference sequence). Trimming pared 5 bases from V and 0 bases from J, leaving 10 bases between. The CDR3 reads CASSPPSHQETQYF. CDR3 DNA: TGTGCCAGCAGCCCCCCCTCCCACCAAGAGACCCAGTACTTC. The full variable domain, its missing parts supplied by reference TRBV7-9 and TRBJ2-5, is DTGVSQNPRHKITKRGQNVTFRCDPISEHNRLYWYRQTLGQGPEFLTYFQNEAQLEKSRLLSDRFSAERPKGSFSTLEIQRTEQGDSAMYLCASSPPSHQETQYFGPGTRLLVL.

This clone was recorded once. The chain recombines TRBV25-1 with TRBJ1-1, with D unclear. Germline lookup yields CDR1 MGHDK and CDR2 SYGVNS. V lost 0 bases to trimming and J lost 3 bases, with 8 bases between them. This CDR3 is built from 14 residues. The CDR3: CASSEYSGDTEAFF. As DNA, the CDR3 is TGTGCCAGCAGTGAATATAGTGGCGACACTGAAGCTTTCTTT.

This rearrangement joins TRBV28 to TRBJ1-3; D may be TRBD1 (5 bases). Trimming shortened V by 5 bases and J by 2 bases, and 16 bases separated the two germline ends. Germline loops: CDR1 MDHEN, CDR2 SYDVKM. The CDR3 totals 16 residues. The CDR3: CASSGGPSRTGNTIYF. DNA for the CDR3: TGTGCCAGCAGTGGGGGACCTTCCCGCACTGGAAACACCATATATTTT.

CDR3 sequence (DNA): TGTGCCAGTACGAAGAGAAACACTGAAGCTTTCTTT. Its protein product is CASTKRNTEAFF. V usage is TRBV19 and J usage is TRBJ1-1; D remains unclear. The germline gives CDR1 LNHDA, CDR2 SQIVND (reference sequence). This CDR3 contains 12 residues. Deletions cut 7 bases from V and 2 bases from J, with 8 bases between.

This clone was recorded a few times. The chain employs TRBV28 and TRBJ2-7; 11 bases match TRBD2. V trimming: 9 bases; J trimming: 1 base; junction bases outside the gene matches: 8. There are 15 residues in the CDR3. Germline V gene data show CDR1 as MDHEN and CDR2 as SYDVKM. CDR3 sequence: CARTIRTSGSYEQYF. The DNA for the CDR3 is TGTGCCAGAACTATAAGGACTAGCGGGTCCTACGAGCAGTACTTC.

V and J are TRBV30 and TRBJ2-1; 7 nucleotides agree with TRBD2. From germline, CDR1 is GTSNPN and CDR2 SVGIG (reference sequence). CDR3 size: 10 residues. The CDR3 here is CAGGNNEQFF. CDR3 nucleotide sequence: TGTGCGGGAGGGAACAATGAGCAGTTCTTC.

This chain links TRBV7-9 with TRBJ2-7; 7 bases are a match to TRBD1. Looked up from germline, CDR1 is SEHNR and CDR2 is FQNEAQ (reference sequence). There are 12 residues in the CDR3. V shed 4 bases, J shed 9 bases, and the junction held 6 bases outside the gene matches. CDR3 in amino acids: CASSSAGGLQYF. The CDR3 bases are TGTGCCAGCAGCTCAGCAGGGGGATTGCAGTACTTC.

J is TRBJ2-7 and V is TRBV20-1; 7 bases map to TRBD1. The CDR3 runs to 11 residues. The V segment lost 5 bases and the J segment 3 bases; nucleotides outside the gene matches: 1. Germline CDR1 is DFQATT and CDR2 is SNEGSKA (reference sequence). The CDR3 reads CSARQGYEQYF. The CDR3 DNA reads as TGCAGTGCTCGACAGGGCTACGAGCAGTACTTC.

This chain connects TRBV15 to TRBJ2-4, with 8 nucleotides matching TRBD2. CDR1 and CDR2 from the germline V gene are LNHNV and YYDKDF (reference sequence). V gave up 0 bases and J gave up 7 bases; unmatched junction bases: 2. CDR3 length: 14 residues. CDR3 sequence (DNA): TGTGCCACCAGCAGAGATCGGGGGGGCAACATTCAGTACTTC. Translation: CATSRDRGGNIQYF.

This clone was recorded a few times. In DNA, the CDR3 is TGTGCCAGCAGCTCGTTAGCGGGTTCCACCTACGAGCAGTACTTC. Its protein is CASSSLAGSTYEQYF. The genes are TRBV7-2 and TRBJ2-7; 7 bases fit TRBD2. Germline V gene data show CDR1 as SGHTA and CDR2 as FQGNSA. V gave up 4 bases and J gave up 2 bases; unmatched junction bases: 8. The CDR3 loop spans 15 amino acids.

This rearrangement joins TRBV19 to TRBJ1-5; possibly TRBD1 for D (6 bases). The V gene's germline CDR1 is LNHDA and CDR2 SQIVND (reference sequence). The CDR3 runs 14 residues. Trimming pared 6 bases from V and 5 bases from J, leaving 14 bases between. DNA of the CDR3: TGTGCCAGTAGATTGGGGGGGCCGGATCAGCCCCAGCATTTT. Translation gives CASRLGGPDQPQHF.

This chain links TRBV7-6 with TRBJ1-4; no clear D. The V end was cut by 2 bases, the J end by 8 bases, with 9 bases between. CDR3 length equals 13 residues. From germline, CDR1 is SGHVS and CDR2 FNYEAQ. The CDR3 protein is CASSLYGEEKLFF. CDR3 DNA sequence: TGTGCCAGCAGCTTATACGGGGAAGAAAAACTGTTTTTT.

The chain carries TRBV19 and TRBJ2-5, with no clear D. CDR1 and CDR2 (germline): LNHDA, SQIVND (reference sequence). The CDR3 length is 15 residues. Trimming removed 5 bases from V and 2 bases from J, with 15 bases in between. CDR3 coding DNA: TGTGCCAGTAGTCAAGTAGGTCTCGATCAAGAGACCCAGTACTTC. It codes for CASSQVGLDQETQYF.

The CDR3 bases are TGTGCCAGCAGCGCGACAGGGGGTAGCACCGGGGAGCTGTTTTTT. It is translated as CASSATGGSTGELFF. The chain joins TRBV7-3 to TRBJ2-2, with 9 bases that match TRBD1. In germline, CDR1 is SGHTA, CDR2 FQGTGA. This CDR3 has 15 amino acids. After removal of 5 bases from V and 4 bases from J, the junction contained 5 bases not matched to a gene.

DNA of the CDR3: TGTGCCAGTAGGCTACAGGGGGGGTCCTACGAGCAGTACTTC. Translation: CASRLQGGSYEQYF. The chain uses TRBV19 and TRBJ2-7, with D possibly matching TRBD1 (8 bases). Germline lookup yields CDR1 LNHDA and CDR2 SQIVND (reference sequence). Trimming stripped 6 bases from V and 1 base from J, with 13 bases between. The CDR3 runs 14 residues.

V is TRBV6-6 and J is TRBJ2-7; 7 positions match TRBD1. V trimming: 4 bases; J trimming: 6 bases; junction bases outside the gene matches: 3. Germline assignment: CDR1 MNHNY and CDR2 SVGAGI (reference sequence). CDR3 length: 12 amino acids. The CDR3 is CASSSQGTEQYF. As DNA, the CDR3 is TGTGCCAGCAGTTCACAGGGGACCGAGCAGTACTTC.

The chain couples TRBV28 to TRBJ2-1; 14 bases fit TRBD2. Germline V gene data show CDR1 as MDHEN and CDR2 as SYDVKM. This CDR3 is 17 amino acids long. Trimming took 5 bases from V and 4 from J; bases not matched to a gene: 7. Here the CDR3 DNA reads TGTGCCAGCAGTCGACTAGCGGGAGGGCCAATGTACAATGAGCAGTTCTTC. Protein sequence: CASSRLAGGPMYNEQFF.

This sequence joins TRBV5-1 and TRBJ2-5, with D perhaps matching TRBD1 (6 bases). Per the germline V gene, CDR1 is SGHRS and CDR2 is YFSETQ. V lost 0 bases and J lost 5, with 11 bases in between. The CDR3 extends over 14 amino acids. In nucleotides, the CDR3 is TGCGCCAGCAGCTTGGTGGGGGCTGGGGAGACCCAGTACTTC. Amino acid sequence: CASSLVGAGETQYF.

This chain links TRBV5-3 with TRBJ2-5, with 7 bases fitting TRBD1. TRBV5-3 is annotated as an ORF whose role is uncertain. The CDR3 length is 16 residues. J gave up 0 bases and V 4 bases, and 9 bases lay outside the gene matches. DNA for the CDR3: TGTGCCAGAAGCGACCAAGGACAGGCGTACCAAGAGACCCAGTACTTC. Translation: CARSDQGQAYQETQYF.

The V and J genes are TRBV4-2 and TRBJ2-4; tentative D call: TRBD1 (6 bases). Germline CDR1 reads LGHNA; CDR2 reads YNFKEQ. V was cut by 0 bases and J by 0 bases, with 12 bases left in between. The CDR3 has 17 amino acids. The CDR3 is CASSQEPTGLAKNIQYF. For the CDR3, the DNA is TGTGCCAGCAGCCAAGAACCGACAGGCCTAGCCAAAAACATTCAGTACTTC.